The rows below give T cell receptor beta chains drawn from one sample of a study of shared clonotypes between healthy human individuals. Sequencing was performed with immunoSEQ multiplex PCR; in TCRdb, only in-frame clones are kept and a portion is missing. The sample records roughly 2.5 million clones, just over 90% being singletons. The sample taken for sequencing was naive CD4+ T cells sorted from blood. The receptors were sampled from a man between 18 and 35 years old in good health. CDR3s include the opening cysteine and the closing phenylalanine or tryptophan. The D gene is left open where the match is weak. Clone sizes are given selectively: once, few, many, or a class where the clone is expanded.

j_gene | v_gene | d_gene | abundance | CDR3aa | CDR3nt
TRBJ2-1 | TRBV5-5 | - | - | CASSVTGVNEQFF | TGTGCCAGCAGCGTGACGGGGGTCAATGAGCAGTTCTTC
TRBJ2-2 | TRBV29-1 | - | once | CSVETSPRTGELFF | TGCAGCGTTGAAACTAGCCCTAGGACCGGGGAGCTGTTTTTT
TRBJ1-5 | TRBV7-2 | - | - | CASSSSDLPQHF | TGTGCCAGCAGCTCGTCTGATCTGCCCCAGCATTTT
TRBJ1-4 | TRBV29-1 | - | - | CSAQSSAGRNEKLFF | TGCAGCGCGCAGAGCTCGGCAGGGAGAAATGAAAAACTGTTTTTT
TRBJ1-5 | TRBV27 | - | - | CASSLLGTSMNQPQHF | TGTGCCAGCAGTTTACTCGGGACAAGCATGAATCAGCCCCAGCATTTT
TRBJ2-7 | TRBV6-5 | - | - | CASSPGGTYEQYF | TGTGCCAGCAGCCCCGGGGGCACCTACGAGCAGTACTTC
TRBJ2-1 | TRBV5-1 | - | - | CASSWTRGSQADSYNEQFF | TGCGCCAGCAGCTGGACCCGGGGCAGCCAGGCTGATTCCTACAATGAGCAGTTCTTC
TRBJ2-2 | TRBV28 | - | once | CASSPGGGATGELFF | TGTGCCAGCAGCCCTGGTGGGGGGGCGACCGGGGAGCTGTTTTTT
TRBJ2-1 | TRBV7-9 | - | - | CASSPGVEQFF | TGTGCCAGCAGCCCCGGTGTTGAGCAGTTCTTC
TRBJ2-7 | TRBV27 | - | - | CASSLNSHRGQYF | TGTGCCAGCAGTTTAAACAGCCATCGGGGGCAGTACTTC
TRBJ2-5 | TRBV4-3 | TRBD2 | - | CASSQGASGSLETQYF | TGCGCCAGCAGCCAAGGTGCTAGCGGGAGCTTAGAGACCCAGTACTTC
TRBJ2-7 | TRBV7-2 | TRBD1 | once | CASSSGTGSYEQYF | TGTGCCAGCAGCTCCGGGACAGGGTCCTACGAGCAGTACTTC
TRBJ2-7 | TRBV6-5 | TRBD1 | - | CASRAGTGGPYEQYF | TGTGCCAGCAGGGCAGGTACAGGGGGCCCCTACGAGCAGTACTTC
TRBJ2-3 | TRBV5-1 | - | - | CASSPHRGTDTQYF | TGCGCCAGCAGTCCCCACAGGGGCACAGATACGCAGTATTTT
TRBJ1-2 | TRBV6-5 | TRBD1 | few | CASSYTGQEDGYTF | TGTGCCAGCAGTTACACGGGACAGGAGGATGGCTACACCTTC
TRBJ1-5 | TRBV5-6 | - | - | CASSRRDSGNQPQHF | TGTGCCAGCAGCCGTCGGGACTCTGGCAATCAGCCCCAGCATTTT
TRBJ2-5 | TRBV5-1 | TRBD2 | - | CASSSEGWLAGSGGQETQYF | TGCGCCAGCAGCTCGGAAGGGTGGCTAGCGGGGTCCGGGGGCCAAGAGACCCAGTACTTC
TRBJ2-5 | TRBV28 | TRBD2 | - | CGSGRKRETQYF | TGTGGAAGCGGGAGGAAGAGGGAGACCCAGTACTTC
TRBJ1-2 | TRBV19 | - | few | CASSWFYGYTF | TGTGCCAGTAGTTGGTTCTATGGCTACACCTTC
TRBJ1-3 | TRBV25-1 | - | once | CASSELGTVSGNTIYF | TGTGCCAGCAGTGAACTTGGAACAGTCTCTGGAAACACCATATATTTT
TRBJ2-3 | TRBV7-9 | - | - | CASSLKVFFTDTQYF | TGTGCCAGCAGCTTAAAGGTCTTTTTCACAGATACGCAGTATTTT
TRBJ2-7 | TRBV18 | - | - | CASSPITMREQYF | TGTGCCAGCTCACCAATTACGATGCGGGAGCAGTACTTC